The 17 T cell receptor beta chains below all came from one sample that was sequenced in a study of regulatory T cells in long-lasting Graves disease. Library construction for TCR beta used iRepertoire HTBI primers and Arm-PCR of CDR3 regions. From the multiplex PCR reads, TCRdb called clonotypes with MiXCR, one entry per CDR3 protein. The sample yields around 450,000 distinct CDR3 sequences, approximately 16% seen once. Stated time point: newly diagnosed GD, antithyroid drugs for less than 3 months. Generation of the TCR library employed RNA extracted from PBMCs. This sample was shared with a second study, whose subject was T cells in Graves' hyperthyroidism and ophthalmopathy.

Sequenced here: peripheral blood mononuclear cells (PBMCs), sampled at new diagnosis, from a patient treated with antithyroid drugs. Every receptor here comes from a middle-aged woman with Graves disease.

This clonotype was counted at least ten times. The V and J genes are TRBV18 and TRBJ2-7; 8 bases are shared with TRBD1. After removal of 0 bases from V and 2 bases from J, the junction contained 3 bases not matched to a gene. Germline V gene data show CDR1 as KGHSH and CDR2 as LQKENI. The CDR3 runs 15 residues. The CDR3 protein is CASSPPGTGPYEQYF. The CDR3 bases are TGTGCCAGCTCACCACCGGGGACAGGACCCTACGAGCAGTACTTC.

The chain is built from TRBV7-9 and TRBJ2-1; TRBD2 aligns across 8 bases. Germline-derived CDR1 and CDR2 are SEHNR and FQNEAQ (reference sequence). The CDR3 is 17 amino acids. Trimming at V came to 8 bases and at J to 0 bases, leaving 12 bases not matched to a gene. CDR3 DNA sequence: TGTGCCAGCCGCTCAGGCGGCGGGAGGAGCTCCTACAATGAGCAGTTCTTC. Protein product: CASRSGGGRSSYNEQFF.

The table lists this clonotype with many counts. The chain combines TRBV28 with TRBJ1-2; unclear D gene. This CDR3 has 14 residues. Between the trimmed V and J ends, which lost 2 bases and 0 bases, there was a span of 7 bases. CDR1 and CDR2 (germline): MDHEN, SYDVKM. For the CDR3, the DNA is TGTGCCAGCAGTTTACCGGGAGCTAACTATGGCTACACCTTC. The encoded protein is CASSLPGANYGYTF.

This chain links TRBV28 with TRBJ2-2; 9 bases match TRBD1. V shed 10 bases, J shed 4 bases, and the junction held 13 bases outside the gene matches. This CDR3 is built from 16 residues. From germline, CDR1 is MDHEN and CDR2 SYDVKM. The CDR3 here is CATTPEGTGTTGELFF. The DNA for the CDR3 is TGTGCCACCACCCCTGAAGGGACAGGGACCACCGGGGAGCTGTTTTTT.

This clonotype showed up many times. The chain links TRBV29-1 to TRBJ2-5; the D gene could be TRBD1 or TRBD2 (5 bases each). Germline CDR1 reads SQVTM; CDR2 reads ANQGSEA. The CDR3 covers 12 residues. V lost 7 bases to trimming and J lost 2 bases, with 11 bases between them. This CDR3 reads CSAARGQETQYF. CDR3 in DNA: TGCAGCGCAGCGAGGGGTCAAGAGACCCAGTACTTC.

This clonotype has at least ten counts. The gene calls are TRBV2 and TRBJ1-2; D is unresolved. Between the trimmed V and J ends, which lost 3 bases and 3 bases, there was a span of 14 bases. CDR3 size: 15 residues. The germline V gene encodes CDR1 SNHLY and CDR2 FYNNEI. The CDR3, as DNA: TGTGCCAGCAGTGAGGACTCACAGCGCGACTATGGCTACACCTTC. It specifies CASSEDSQRDYGYTF. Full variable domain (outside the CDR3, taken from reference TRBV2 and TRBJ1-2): EPEVTQTPSHQVTQMGQEVILRCVPISNHLYFYWYRQILGQKVEFLVSFYNNEISEKSEIFDDQFSVERPDGSNFTLKIRSTKLEDSAMYFCASSEDSQRDYGYTFGSGTRLTVV.

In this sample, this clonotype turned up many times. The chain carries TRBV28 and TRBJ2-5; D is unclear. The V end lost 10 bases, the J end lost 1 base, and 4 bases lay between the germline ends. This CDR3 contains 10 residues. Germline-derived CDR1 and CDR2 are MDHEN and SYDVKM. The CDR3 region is CATRQETQYF. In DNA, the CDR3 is TGTGCCACCCGCCAAGAGACCCAGTACTTC.

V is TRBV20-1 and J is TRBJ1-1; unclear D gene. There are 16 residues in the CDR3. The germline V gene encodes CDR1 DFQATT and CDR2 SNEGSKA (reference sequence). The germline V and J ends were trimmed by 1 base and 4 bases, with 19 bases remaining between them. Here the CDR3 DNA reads TGCAGTGCTAGAGTCCCGCCCGGGAGCAAGAGCACTGAAGCTTTCTTT. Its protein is CSARVPPGSKSTEAFF.

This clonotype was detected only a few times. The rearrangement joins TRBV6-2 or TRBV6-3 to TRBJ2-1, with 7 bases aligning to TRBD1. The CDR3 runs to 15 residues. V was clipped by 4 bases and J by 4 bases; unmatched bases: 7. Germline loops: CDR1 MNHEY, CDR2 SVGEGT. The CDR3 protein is CASSLTGDTYNEQFF. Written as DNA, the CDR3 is TGTGCCAGCAGTTTAACAGGGGACACATACAATGAGCAGTTCTTC.

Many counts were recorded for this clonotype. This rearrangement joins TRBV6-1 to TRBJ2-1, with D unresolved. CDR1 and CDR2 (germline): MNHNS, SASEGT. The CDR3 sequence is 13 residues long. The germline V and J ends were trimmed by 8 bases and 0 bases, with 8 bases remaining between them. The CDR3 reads CASRKISYNEQFF. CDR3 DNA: TGTGCCAGCCGAAAAATCTCCTACAATGAGCAGTTCTTC.

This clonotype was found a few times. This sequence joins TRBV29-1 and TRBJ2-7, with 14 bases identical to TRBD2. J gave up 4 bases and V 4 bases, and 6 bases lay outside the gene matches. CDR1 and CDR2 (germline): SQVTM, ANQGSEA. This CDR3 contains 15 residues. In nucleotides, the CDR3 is TGCAGCGTTGGGGGACTAGCGGGAGCGGCGTACGAGCAGTACTTC. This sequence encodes CSVGGLAGAAYEQYF.

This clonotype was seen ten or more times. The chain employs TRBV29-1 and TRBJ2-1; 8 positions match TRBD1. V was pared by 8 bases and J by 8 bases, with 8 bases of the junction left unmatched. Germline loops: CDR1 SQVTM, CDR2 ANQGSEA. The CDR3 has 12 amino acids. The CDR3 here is CSLRTGLDEQFF. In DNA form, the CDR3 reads TGCAGCTTACGGACAGGGTTGGATGAGCAGTTCTTC.

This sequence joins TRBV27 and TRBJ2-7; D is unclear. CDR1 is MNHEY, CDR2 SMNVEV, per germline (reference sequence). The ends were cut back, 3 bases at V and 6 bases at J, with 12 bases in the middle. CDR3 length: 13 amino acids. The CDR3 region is CASSLNHRGEQYF. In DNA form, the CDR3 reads TGTGCCAGCAGTTTGAATCACAGAGGCGAGCAGTACTTC.

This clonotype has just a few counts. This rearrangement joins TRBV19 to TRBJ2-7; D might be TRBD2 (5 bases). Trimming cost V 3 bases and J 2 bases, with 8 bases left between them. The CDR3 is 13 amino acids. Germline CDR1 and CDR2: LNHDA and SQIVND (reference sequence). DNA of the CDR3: TGTGCCAGTAGTATTAGAGGGACCTACGAGCAGTACTTC. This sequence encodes CASSIRGTYEQYF.

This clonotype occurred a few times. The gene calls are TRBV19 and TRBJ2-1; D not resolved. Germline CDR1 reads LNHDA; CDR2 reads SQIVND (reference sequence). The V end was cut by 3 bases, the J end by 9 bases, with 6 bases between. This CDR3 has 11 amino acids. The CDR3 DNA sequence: TGTGCCAGTAGTATTGGTGTTGAGCAGTTCTTC. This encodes CASSIGVEQFF.

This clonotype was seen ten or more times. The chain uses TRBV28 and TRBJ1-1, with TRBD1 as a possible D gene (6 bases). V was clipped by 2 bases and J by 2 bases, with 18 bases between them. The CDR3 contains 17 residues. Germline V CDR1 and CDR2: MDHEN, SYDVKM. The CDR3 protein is CASSLKALWDTNTEAFF. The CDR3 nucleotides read TGTGCCAGCAGTTTAAAGGCCCTTTGGGACACAAACACTGAAGCTTTCTTT.

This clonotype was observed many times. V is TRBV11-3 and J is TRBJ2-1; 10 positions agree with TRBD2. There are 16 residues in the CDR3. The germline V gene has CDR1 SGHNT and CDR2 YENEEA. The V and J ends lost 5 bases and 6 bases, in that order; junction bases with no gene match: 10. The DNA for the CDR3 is TGTGCCAGCAGCCCACAAAGCGGGAGGGACAGCAATGAGCAGTTCTTC. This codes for CASSPQSGRDSNEQFF.